This record concerns one TCR beta chain sequence. This clonotype was counted ten times or more. What this receptor recognizes is not known. No per-base quality is available; no much larger clone lies one base away. This specimen belongs to a study of response to subunit inactivated influenza vaccine (dated by TCRdb to 2016 to 2018). Some background on the complete study: Deep quantitative T cell receptor repertoire profiling was used in the study to track responses to a trivalent subunit inactivated influenza vaccine.

The CDR3 numbers 16 residues from cysteine through phenylalanine. Here the CDR3 DNA is all that survives: 48 bases in frame from base 1. Trimming takes 5 bases off V and 5 bases off J; junction bases not matched to a gene: 10. Via the germline V gene, CDR1 is MDHEN and CDR2 SYDVKM. The library was made by RT-PCR. The data were produced on an Illumina HiSeq 2500. The public reads were run again by TCRdb, first through fastp at Q25 and then through MiXCR, and only productive beta chains were kept. Each CDR3 protein appears once, grouped with its most common genes and DNA. This sample has roughly 500,000 distinct CDR3 sequences in its table, and roughly 27% of those were observed once. The ten largest clonotypes hold approximately 2% of the sample. The study at large found these results: According to the authors, only a limited number of new T cells may be recruited by each seasonal influenza vaccination.

The chain links TRBV28 with TRBJ1-5; 9 middle bases align to TRBD1. The source material was CD4+ T cells sorted from PBMCs, sampled 5 days after vaccination. This TCR was sampled from a man aged 45-65 years who received an inactivated influenza vaccine. Donor details come from another sample of the same person, matched by shared clones. The DNA sequence reads TGTGCCAGCAGTCCCCGTGGGACAGGGTACCATCAGCCCCAGCATTTT. Translated, it reads CASSPRGTGYHQPQHF.